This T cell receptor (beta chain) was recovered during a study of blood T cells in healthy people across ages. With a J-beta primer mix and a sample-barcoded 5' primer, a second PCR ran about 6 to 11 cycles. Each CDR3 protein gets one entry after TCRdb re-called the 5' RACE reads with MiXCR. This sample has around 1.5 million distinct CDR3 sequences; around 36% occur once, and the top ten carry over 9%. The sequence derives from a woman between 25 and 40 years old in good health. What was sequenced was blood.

Written as DNA, the CDR3 is TGCAGTGCTAGCGACAGGGAGGGGATCGGGGAGCTGTTTTTT. Translated, it gives CSASDREGIGELFF. V usage is TRBV20-1 and J usage is TRBJ2-2; either TRBD1 or TRBD2 may supply D (7 bases each). V shed 3 bases and J shed 7 bases, with 15 bases lying between them. Germline CDR1 reads DFQATT; CDR2 reads SNEGSKA (reference sequence). The CDR3 extends over 14 amino acids.